This TCR beta chain is from a study of blood T cells in healthy people across ages. The table lists this clonotype with many counts. Antigen specificity is unknown. Using a J-beta primer mix together with a sample-barcoded 5' primer, a second PCR was run for roughly 7 to 11 cycles. Sequencing yielded, for each sample, at least 3 million paired-end reads carrying CDR3. From the 5' RACE reads, TCRdb called clonotypes with MiXCR, one entry per CDR3 protein. The sample lists 650,000 to 800,000 distinct CDR3 sequences; over 40% were seen once. General study points: Per million T cells, TCR beta diversity dropped roughly linearly as age increased. Investigators viewed diversity estimates from one million T cells as underestimates, the study reported.

V gave up 6 bases and J gave up 10 bases; unmatched junction bases: 21. CDR3 size: 18 residues. Germline lookup yields CDR1 DFQATT and CDR2 SNEGSKA (reference sequence). This TCR was recovered from a woman older than 75 in good health. Sequenced input: blood. J is TRBJ2-3 and V is TRBV20-1, with 14 bases identical to TRBD2. The CDR3 reads CSAPGGTSGGHYAGSQYF. CDR3 bases: TGCAGTGCCCCCGGTGGGACTAGCGGGGGCCACTATGCGGGATCGCAGTATTTT.